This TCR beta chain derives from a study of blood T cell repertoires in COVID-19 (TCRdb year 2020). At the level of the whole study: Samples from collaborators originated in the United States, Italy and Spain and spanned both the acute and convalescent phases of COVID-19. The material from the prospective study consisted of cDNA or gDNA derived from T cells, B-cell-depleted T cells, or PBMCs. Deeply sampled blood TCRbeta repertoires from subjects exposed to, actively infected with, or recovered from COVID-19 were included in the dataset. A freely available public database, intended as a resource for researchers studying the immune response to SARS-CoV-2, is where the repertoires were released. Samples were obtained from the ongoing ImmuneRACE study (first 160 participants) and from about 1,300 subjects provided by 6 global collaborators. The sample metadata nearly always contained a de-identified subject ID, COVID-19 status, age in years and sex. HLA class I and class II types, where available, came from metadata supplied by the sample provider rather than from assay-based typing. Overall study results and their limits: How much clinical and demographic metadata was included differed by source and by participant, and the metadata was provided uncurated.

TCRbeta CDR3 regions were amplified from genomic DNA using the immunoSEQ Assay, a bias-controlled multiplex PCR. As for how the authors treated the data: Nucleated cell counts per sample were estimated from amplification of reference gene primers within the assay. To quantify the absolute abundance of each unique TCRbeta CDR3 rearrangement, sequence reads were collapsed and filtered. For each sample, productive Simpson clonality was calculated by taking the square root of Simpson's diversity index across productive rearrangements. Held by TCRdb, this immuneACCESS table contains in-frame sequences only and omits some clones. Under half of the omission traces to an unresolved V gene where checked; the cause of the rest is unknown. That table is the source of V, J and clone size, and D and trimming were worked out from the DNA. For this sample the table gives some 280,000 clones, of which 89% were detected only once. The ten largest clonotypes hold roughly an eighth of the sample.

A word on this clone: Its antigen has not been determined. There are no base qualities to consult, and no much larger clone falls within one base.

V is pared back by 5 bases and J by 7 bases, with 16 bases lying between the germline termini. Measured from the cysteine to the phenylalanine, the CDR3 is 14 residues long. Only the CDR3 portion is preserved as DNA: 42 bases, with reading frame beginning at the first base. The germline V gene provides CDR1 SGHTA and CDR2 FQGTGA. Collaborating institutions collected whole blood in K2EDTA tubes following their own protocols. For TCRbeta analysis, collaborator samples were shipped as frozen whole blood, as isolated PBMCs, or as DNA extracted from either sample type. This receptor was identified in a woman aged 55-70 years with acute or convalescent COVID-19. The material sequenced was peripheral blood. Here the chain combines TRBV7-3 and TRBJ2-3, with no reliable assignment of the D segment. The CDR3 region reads CASSPEPISYTQYF. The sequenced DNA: TGTGCCAGCAGCCCCGAGCCCATTTCCTATACGCAGTATTTT.